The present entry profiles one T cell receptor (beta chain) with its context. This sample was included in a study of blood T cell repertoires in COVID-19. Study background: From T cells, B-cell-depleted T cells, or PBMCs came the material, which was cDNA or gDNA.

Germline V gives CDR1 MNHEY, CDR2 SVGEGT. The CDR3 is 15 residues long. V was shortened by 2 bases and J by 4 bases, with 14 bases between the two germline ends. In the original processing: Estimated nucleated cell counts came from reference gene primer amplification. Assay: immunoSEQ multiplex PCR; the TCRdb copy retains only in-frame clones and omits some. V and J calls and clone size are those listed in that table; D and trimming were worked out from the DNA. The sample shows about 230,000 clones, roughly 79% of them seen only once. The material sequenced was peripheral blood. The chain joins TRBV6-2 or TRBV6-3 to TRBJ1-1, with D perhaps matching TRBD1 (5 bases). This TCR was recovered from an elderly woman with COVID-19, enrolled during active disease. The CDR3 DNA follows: TGTGCCAGCAGTTACGGTGGGGCAGGGATCACTGAAGCTTTCTTT. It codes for CASSYGGAGITEAFF.